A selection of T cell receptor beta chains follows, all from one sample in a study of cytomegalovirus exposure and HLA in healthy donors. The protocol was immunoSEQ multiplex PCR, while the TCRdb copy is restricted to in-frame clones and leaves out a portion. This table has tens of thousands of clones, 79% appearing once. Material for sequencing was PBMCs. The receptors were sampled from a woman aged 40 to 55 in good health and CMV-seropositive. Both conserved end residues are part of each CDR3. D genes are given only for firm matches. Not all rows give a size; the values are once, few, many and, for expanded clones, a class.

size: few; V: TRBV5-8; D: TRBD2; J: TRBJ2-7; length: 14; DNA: TGTGCCAGCAGCATCGGGGGGGAGGAAATCGAGCAGTACTTC; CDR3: CASSIGGEEIEQYF
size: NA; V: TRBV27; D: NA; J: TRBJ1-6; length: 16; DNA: TGTGCCAGCAGTTTGTTTGTCAGCTCCTATAATTCACCCCTCCACTTT; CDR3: CASSLFVSSYNSPLHF
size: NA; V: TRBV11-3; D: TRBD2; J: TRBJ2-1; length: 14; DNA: TGTGCCAGCAGCTTACGGGGAGGGAGTCATGAGCAGTTCTTC; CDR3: CASSLRGGSHEQFF
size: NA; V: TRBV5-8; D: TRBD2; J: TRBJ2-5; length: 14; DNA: TGTGCCAGCAGCTCCCCGGGACTAGCCTTAACCCAGTACTTC; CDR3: CASSSPGLALTQYF
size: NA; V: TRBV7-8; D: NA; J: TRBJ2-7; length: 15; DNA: TGTGCCAGCAGCTCCAACCGGGCCGGAGGCTACGAGCAGTACTTC; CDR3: CASSSNRAGGYEQYF
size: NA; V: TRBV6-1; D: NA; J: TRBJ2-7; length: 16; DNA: TGTGCCAGCAGTGATAGGGGGGGGGCCAAGACCTACGAGCAGTACTTC; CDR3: CASSDRGGAKTYEQYF
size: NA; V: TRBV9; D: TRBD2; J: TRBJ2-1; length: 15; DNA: TGTGCCAGCAGCGTAGTCGAGCGGGGGTACAATGAGCAGTTCTTC; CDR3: CASSVVERGYNEQFF
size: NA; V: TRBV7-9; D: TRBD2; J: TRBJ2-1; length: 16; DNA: TGTGCCAGCAGCTTCAGCGGGAGACGGGCGGCAGGGGAGCAGTTCTTC; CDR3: CASSFSGRRAAGEQFF
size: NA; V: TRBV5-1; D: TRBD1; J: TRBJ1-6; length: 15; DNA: TGCGCCAGCAGCTCGGCAGGCAGGGGGAGATCACCCCTCCACTTT; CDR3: CASSSAGRGRSPLHF
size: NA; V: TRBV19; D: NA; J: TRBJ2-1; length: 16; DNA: TGTGCCAGTAGTATTGGTCCCGGACAGCTCTACAATGAGCAGTTCTTC; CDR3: CASSIGPGQLYNEQFF
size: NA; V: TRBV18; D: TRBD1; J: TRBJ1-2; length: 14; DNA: TGTGCCAGCTCACTGAGGACAGGGGGCGACGGCTACACCTTC; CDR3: CASSLRTGGDGYTF
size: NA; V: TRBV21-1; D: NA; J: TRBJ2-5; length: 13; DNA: TGTGCCAGCAGCGAACGATCAGGGGAGACCCAGTACTTC; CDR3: CASSERSGETQYF
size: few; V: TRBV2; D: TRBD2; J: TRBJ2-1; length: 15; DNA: TGTGCCAGCAGTGTAGGGAGGGGTGGGAACAATGAGCAGTTCTTC; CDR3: CASSVGRGGNNEQFF
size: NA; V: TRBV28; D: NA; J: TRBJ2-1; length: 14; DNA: TGTGCCAGCCCACCTAGCGGACAGCGGCCCGGGCAGTTCTTC; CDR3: CASPPSGQRPGQFF
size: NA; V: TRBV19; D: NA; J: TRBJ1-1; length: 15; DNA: TGTGCCAGTAGTAAAATTCCGGGTCGCTACACTGAAGCTTTCTTT; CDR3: CASSKIPGRYTEAFF
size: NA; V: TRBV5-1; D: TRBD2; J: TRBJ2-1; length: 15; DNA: TGCGCCAGCAGCTTATCTAGCGGGGGTTACAATGAGCAGTTCTTC; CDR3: CASSLSSGGYNEQFF
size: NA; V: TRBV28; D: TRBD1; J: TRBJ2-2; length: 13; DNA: TGTGCCAGCAGTTCCACAGGGGCCGGGGAGCTGTTTTTT; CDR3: CASSSTGAGELFF
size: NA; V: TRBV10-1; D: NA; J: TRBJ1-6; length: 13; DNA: TGCGCCAGCAGTGAGTCGACTCGATCACCCCTCCACTTT; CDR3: CASSESTRSPLHF
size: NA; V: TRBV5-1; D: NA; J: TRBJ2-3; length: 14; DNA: TGCGCCAGCAGCTCAACTGCGGGTACAGATACGCAGTATTTT; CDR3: CASSSTAGTDTQYF
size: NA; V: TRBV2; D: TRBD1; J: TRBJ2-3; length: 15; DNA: TGTGCCAGCGAATCCGGGGACAGCACCACAGATACGCAGTATTTT; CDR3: CASESGDSTTDTQYF
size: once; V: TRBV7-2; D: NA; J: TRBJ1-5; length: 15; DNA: TGTGCCAGCAGCTTAGCAGGGAGTTTCGGACAGCCCCAGCATTTT; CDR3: CASSLAGSFGQPQHF
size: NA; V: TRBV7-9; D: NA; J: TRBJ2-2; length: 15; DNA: TGTGCCAGCAGCTCATATCAGGAAGACACCGGGGAGCTGTTTTTT; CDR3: CASSSYQEDTGELFF
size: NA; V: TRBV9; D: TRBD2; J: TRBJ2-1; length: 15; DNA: TGTGCCAGCAGCGTAGCCCCCTCCGGGAGGGATGAGCAGTTCTTC; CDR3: CASSVAPSGRDEQFF
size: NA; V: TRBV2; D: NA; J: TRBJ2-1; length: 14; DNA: TGTGCCAGCAACCCCGGTGGGGGGTACAATGAGCAGTTCTTC; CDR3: CASNPGGGYNEQFF
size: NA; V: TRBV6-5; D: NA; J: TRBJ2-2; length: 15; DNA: TGTGCCAGCAGTTACTCGATTCCGGGGGCCGGGGAGCTGTTTTTT; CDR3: CASSYSIPGAGELFF
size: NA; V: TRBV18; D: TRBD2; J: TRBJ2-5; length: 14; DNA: TGTGCCAGCTCACTTCGCGGGGGGCCAGAGACCCAGTACTTC; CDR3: CASSLRGGPETQYF
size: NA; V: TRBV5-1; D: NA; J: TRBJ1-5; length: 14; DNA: TGCGCCAGCAGCTTGGCAGGGAAAGGGGAGCCCCAGCATTTT; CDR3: CASSLAGKGEPQHF
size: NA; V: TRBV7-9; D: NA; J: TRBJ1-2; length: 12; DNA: TGTGCCAGCGGGGACAATAACTATGGCTACACCTTC; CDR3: CASGDNNYGYTF
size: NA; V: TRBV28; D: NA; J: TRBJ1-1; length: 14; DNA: TGTGCCAGCAGTAGGGGCTATAGTAGGACTGAAGCTTTCTTT; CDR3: CASSRGYSRTEAFF
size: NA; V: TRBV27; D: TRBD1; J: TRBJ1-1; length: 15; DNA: TGTGCCAGCAGTTTGACAGGGGGCCTGAACACTGAAGCTTTCTTT; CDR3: CASSLTGGLNTEAFF
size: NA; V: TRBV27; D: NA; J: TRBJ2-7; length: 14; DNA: TGTGCCAGCAGTGTGGGAGCGGGCTCCTACGAGCAGTACTTC; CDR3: CASSVGAGSYEQYF
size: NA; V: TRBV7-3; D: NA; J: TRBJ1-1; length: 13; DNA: TGTGCCAGCAGCTTAATAGAGAACACTGAAGCTTTCTTT; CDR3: CASSLIENTEAFF
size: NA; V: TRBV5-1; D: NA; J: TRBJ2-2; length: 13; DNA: TGCGCCAGCGCAGAATCGAACACCGGGGAGCTGTTTTTT; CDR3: CASAESNTGELFF
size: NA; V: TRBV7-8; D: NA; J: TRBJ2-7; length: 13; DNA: TGTGCCAGCAGCTTCCCAGGCACCTACGAGCAGTACTTC; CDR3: CASSFPGTYEQYF
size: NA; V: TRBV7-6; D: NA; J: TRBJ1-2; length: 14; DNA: TGTGCCAGCAGCCTCCAGGGAACCGGGGGTGGCTACACCTTC; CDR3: CASSLQGTGGGYTF
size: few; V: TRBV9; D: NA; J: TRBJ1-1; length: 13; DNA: TGTGCCAGCAGCACCCAGGGAAGGACTGAAGCTTTCTTT; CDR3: CASSTQGRTEAFF
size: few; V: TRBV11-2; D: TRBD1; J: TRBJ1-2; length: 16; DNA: TGTGCCAGCAGCCCAATTGGGACGGGACAGGACTATGGCTACACCTTC; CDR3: CASSPIGTGQDYGYTF
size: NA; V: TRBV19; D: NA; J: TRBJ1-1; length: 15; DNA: TGTGCCAGTAGCGAATCACCCCCCTCGGGGACTGAAGCTTTCTTT; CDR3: CASSESPPSGTEAFF
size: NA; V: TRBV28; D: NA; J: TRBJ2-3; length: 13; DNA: TGTGCCAGCAGTGAAGGTGGGCCAGATACGCAGTATTTT; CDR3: CASSEGGPDTQYF
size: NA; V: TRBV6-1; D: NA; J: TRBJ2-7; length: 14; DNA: TGTGCCAGCGCCCCCCTAACGGGGAACTACGAGCAGTACTTC; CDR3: CASAPLTGNYEQYF
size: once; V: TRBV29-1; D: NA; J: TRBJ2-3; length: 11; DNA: TGCAGCGTCCGAGCAACAGATACGCAGTATTTT; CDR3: CSVRATDTQYF
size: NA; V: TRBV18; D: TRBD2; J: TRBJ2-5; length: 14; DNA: TGTGCCAGCTCAACGGGACTACCCCCAGAGACCCAGTACTTC; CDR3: CASSTGLPPETQYF
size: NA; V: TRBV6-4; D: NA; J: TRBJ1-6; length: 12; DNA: TGTGCCAGCAGTGACGGCAATTCACCCCTCCACTTT; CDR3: CASSDGNSPLHF
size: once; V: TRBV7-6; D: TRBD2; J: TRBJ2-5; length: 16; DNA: TGTGCCAGCAGCCCTAATACCGGGACTAGCCAAGAGACCCAGTACTTC; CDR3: CASSPNTGTSQETQYF
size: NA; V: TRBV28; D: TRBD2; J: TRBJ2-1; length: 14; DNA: TGTGCCAGCAGCAGCGGGATGAGCGACAATGAGCAGTTCTTC; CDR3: CASSSGMSDNEQFF
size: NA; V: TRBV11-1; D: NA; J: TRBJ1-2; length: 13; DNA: TGTGCCAGCAGCTCGGCGGGGCCCTATGGCTACACCTTC; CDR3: CASSSAGPYGYTF
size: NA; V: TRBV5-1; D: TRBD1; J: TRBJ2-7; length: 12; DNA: TGCGCCAGCCGACAGGGCGGCGACGAGCAGTACTTC; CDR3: CASRQGGDEQYF
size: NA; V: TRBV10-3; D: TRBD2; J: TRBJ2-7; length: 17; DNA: TGTGCCATCAGTGATCCAATTAGCGGGGGCGATACCTACGAGCAGTACTTC; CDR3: CAISDPISGGDTYEQYF
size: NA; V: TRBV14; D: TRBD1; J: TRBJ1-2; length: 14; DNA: TGTGCCAGCAGCCAAGTTGGCCAGGGGGACGGCTACACCTTC; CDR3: CASSQVGQGDGYTF
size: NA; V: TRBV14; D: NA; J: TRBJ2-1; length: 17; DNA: TGTGCCAGCAGCCAAGCACCGCTTGGGAGCTCCTACAATGAGCAGTTCTTC; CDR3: CASSQAPLGSSYNEQFF
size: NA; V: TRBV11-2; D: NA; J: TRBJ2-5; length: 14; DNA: TGTGCCAGCAGCTTAGGCAGGGAACAAGAGACCCAGTACTTC; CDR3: CASSLGREQETQYF
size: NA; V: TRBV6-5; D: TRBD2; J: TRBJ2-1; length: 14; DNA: TGTGCCACCTTGGGACTAGCGGGAGGGCTTGAGCAGTTCTTC; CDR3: CATLGLAGGLEQFF
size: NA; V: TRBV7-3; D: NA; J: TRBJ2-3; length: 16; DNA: TGTGCCAGCAGCTCCGTCGGGCAGGGAGGTTGGGATACGCAGTATTTT; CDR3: CASSSVGQGGWDTQYF
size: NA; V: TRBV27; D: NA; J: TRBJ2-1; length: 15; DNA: TGTGCCAGCAGTTTTGGTGGGACAAATTACAATGAGCAGTTCTTC; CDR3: CASSFGGTNYNEQFF
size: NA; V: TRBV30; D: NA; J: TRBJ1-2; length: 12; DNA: TGTGCCGGTTACGGGAGTCACTATGGCTACACCTTC; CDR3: CAGYGSHYGYTF
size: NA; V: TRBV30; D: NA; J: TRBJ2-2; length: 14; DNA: TGTGCCGTAAGGGCTAGCCGAGTTGGCGGGGAGCTGTTTTTT; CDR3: CAVRASRVGGELFF
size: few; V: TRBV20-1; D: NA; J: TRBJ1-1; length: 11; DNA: TGCAGTGCGGACAGGAACACTGAAGCTTTCTTT; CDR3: CSADRNTEAFF
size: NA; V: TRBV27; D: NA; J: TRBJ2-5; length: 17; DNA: TGTGCCAGCAGTTTATCCCCCACCCGAGGGGGACAAGAGACCCAGTACTTC; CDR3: CASSLSPTRGGQETQYF
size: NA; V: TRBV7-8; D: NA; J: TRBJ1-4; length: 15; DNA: TGTGCCAGCAGCGCGTCACAGGGTAGTAGAGAAAAACTGTTTTTT; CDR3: CASSASQGSREKLFF
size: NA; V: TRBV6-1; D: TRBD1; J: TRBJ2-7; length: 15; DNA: TGTGCCAGCAGTGCCCGCCGGGACAGGGCATACGAGCAGTACTTC; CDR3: CASSARRDRAYEQYF